These T cell receptor beta chains were read from a single sample in a study of tumor and adjacent non-tumor tissue in lung cancer. TCRdb redid the calling of the multiplex PCR reads with MiXCR, one entry per CDR3 protein. This repertoire shows around 140,000 distinct CDR3 sequences, approximately 66% found once; its top ten account for about 20%. Specimen: lung tumor tissue. The receptors come from a man between 60 and 75 years old with small cell lung cancer. CDR3s include the opening cysteine and the closing phenylalanine or tryptophan. The D gene is left open where the match is weak. For some rows the clone size is stated as once, few or many, or as a class when expanded; others skip it.

V gene	D gene	clone size	J gene	CDR3 protein	CDR3 DNA
TRBV29-1	TRBD2	.	TRBJ2-1	CSVVIGGRAYNKQFF	TGCAGCGTCGTAATAGGTGGGAGGGCCTACAATAAGCAGTTCTTC
TRBV6-2/TRBV6-3	TRBD1	.	TRBJ1-5	CASSRQGGRPQNF	TGTGCCAGCAGTAGACAGGGGGGTCGGCCCCAGAATTTT
TRBV4-2	.	few	TRBJ2-7	CASSQEWNRGGSYEQYF	TGTGCCAGCAGCCAAGAGTGGAACAGGGGGGGTTCCTACGAGCAGTACTTC
TRBV20-1	TRBD2	many	TRBJ2-3	CSAVGGLVLDTQYF	TGCAGTGCGGTAGGCGGACTAGTTCTAGATACGCAGTATTTT
TRBV11-3	.	.	TRBJ1-6	CACNLFGDSPLHF	TGTGCCTGCAACTTATTCGGTGATTCACCCCTCCACTTT
TRBV29-1	TRBD2	few	TRBJ2-1	CSGILAGSYNEQFF	TGCAGCGGGATACTAGCGGGGTCATACAATGAGCAGTTCTTC
TRBV11-2	TRBD2	many	TRBJ2-1	CASSPSFSGSSYNEQFF	TGTGCCAGCAGCCCAAGCTTTAGCGGGAGCTCCTACAATGAGCAGTTCTTC
TRBV11-2	.	.	TRBJ2-4	CGCSLEAAGIQYF	TGTGGCTGCAGCTTAGAGGCAGCGGGCATTCAGTACTTC
TRBV11-3	.	.	TRBJ1-1	CVSGKEGGTEAFF	TGTGTCAGCGGCAAAGAGGGAGGTACAGAAGCTTTCTTT
TRBV6-1	TRBD1	.	TRBJ2-5	CASTRGQGMQTKYF	TGTGCCAGCACGAGGGGACAGGGGATGCAGACCAAGTACTTC
TRBV29-1	.	few	TRBJ1-1	CSVVSGTNTEAFF	TGCAGCGTTGTGTCAGGGACAAACACTGAAGCTTTCTTT
TRBV6-5	TRBD2	.	TRBJ2-2	CASSYSGLASTGELFF	TGTGCCAGCAGTTACTCAGGACTAGCGAGTACCGGGGAGCTGTTTTTT
TRBV20-1	TRBD1	.	TRBJ2-3	CNADRVTDTQYF	TGCAATGCTGACAGGGTCACAGATACGCAGTATTTT
TRBV6-2/TRBV6-3	.	few	TRBJ2-5	CASSYGRETQYF	TGTGCCAGCAGTTACGGACGGGAGACCCAGTACTTC
TRBV5-6	.	many	TRBJ1-1	CASSLRRNTEAFF	TGTGCCAGCAGCTTGAGAAGGAACACTGAAGCTTTCTTT